The rows below give T cell receptor beta chains drawn from one sample of a study of OX40 agonist ivuxolimab in advanced cancers. Some clones are missing from TCRdb's copy, which holds only in-frame ones; the method was immunoSEQ multiplex PCR. The data hold about 22,000 clones, with 80% to 85% observed a single time. The starting material was CD4+ or CD8+ T cells sorted from blood, obtained in a trial of the OX40 agonist ivuxolimab. The receptor set was obtained from an adult with an advanced solid tumor such as melanoma, head and neck, liver or kidney cancer. Both conserved end residues are part of each CDR3. A D gene is named only where the DNA matches it firmly. Rows give clone size only sometimes, using once, few, many, or a class for an expanded clone.

J gene: TRBJ1-1
D gene: -
V gene: TRBV19
clone size: -
CDR3 DNA: TGTGCCAGTATCGGGGGTTGGGGCACTGAAGCTTTCTTT
CDR3 protein: CASIGGWGTEAFF

J gene: TRBJ2-1
D gene: -
V gene: TRBV6-5
clone size: few
CDR3 DNA: TGTGCCAGCAGTTACTCAGGAGGGTTCTACAATGAGCAGTTCTTC
CDR3 protein: CASSYSGGFYNEQFF

J gene: TRBJ2-7
D gene: -
V gene: TRBV29-1
clone size: -
CDR3 DNA: TGCAGCGTTGAAGTGGCTGGCTCCTACGAGCAGTACTTC
CDR3 protein: CSVEVAGSYEQYF

J gene: TRBJ2-2
D gene: TRBD1
V gene: TRBV9
clone size: -
CDR3 DNA: TGTGCCAGCAGCGTAGTGGGGACAGCGAACACCGGGGAGCTGTTTTTT
CDR3 protein: CASSVVGTANTGELFF

J gene: TRBJ2-4
D gene: -
V gene: TRBV6-1
clone size: once
CDR3 DNA: TGTGCCAGCAGTGGCCCCGGGGTGAGGGCCAAAAACATTCAGTACTTC
CDR3 protein: CASSGPGVRAKNIQYF

J gene: TRBJ1-1
D gene: -
V gene: TRBV6-5
clone size: -
CDR3 DNA: TGTGCCAGCAGTTACTTTGGTGCGAACACTGAAGCTTTCTTT
CDR3 protein: CASSYFGANTEAFF

J gene: TRBJ1-6
D gene: -
V gene: TRBV7-8
clone size: -
CDR3 DNA: TGTGCCAGCAGCTTGTGGGACACCTCCTATAATTCACCCCTCCACTTT
CDR3 protein: CASSLWDTSYNSPLHF

J gene: TRBJ1-4
D gene: TRBD1
V gene: TRBV27
clone size: once
CDR3 DNA: TGTGCCAGCAGTTTATTAGGGACAGGGACTTTTAATGAAAAACTGTTTTTT
CDR3 protein: CASSLLGTGTFNEKLFF

J gene: TRBJ2-1
D gene: -
V gene: TRBV7-9
clone size: -
CDR3 DNA: TGTGCCAGCAGCTCCCTCATGCTCCCACACAATGAGCAGTTCTTC
CDR3 protein: CASSSLMLPHNEQFF

J gene: TRBJ2-1
D gene: TRBD2
V gene: TRBV7-9
clone size: once
CDR3 DNA: TGTGCCAGCAGCTTGGGAGGGGCCCATGAGCAGTTCTTC
CDR3 protein: CASSLGGAHEQFF

J gene: TRBJ2-7
D gene: -
V gene: TRBV7-6
clone size: few
CDR3 DNA: TGTGCCAGCAGCCCTGGGCCTCGCTCCTACGAGCAGTACTTC
CDR3 protein: CASSPGPRSYEQYF

J gene: TRBJ2-1
D gene: TRBD2
V gene: TRBV4-3
clone size: -
CDR3 DNA: TGCGCCAGCAGCCAAGAAGTGCCTAGCGGCTACAATGAGCAGTTCTTC
CDR3 protein: CASSQEVPSGYNEQFF

J gene: TRBJ1-1
D gene: -
V gene: TRBV2
clone size: -
CDR3 DNA: TGTGCCAGCCCGGGCGGCGTGAACACTGAAGCTTTCTTT
CDR3 protein: CASPGGVNTEAFF

J gene: TRBJ2-2
D gene: -
V gene: TRBV9
clone size: -
CDR3 DNA: TGTGCCAGCAGCCTGACCGGGACACCAACCGGGGAGCTGTTTTTT
CDR3 protein: CASSLTGTPTGELFF

J gene: TRBJ2-6
D gene: -
V gene: TRBV4-1
clone size: -
CDR3 DNA: TGCGCCAGCAGCCTTGGAGCGGCCCCTTCTGGGGCCAACGTCCTGACTTTC
CDR3 protein: CASSLGAAPSGANVLTF

J gene: TRBJ2-7
D gene: -
V gene: TRBV11-2
clone size: -
CDR3 DNA: TGTGCCAGCAGCGAGACACTTTTCCAAGAGCAGTACTTC
CDR3 protein: CASSETLFQEQYF

J gene: TRBJ1-1
D gene: -
V gene: TRBV21-1
clone size: once
CDR3 DNA: TGTGCCAGCAGCCCCCGGCCGGGACAGGGGGTGGAGGAGGTTGAAGCTTTCTTT
CDR3 protein: CASSPRPGQGVEEVEAFF

J gene: TRBJ2-7
D gene: -
V gene: TRBV4-1
clone size: -
CDR3 DNA: TGCGCCAGCAGCCAAGGACAGGCGCAGGGAAGTTACGAGCAGTACTTC
CDR3 protein: CASSQGQAQGSYEQYF

J gene: TRBJ1-4
D gene: -
V gene: TRBV15
clone size: -
CDR3 DNA: -
CDR3 protein: CATSTSDRFEKLFF

J gene: TRBJ2-1
D gene: -
V gene: TRBV13
clone size: -
CDR3 DNA: TGTGCCAGCAGACCCGGAGCGAATGAGCAGTTCTTC
CDR3 protein: CASRPGANEQFF

J gene: TRBJ2-5
D gene: -
V gene: TRBV12-2
clone size: -
CDR3 DNA: TGTGCAAGTCGCTTTTGGACTAGCCGGGAGACCCAGTACTTC
CDR3 protein: CASRFWTSRETQYF

J gene: TRBJ2-5
D gene: TRBD2
V gene: TRBV4-3
clone size: -
CDR3 DNA: TGCGCCAGCAGCCAAGATCGGGGCCTAGCGGGACTAGAGACCCAGTACTTC
CDR3 protein: CASSQDRGLAGLETQYF

J gene: TRBJ2-1
D gene: TRBD2
V gene: TRBV5-4
clone size: -
CDR3 DNA: TGTGCCAGCAGCCCCGGGCTAGCGGGGATCTACAATGAGCAGTTCTTC
CDR3 protein: CASSPGLAGIYNEQFF

J gene: TRBJ2-7
D gene: TRBD1
V gene: TRBV4-1
clone size: -
CDR3 DNA: TGCGCCACCAGACAGGGGGGCGAGCAGTACTTC
CDR3 protein: CATRQGGEQYF

J gene: TRBJ2-3
D gene: TRBD2
V gene: TRBV9
clone size: -
CDR3 DNA: TGTGCCAGCAGCGTAGTAGCGGGGGGTCGAGATACGCAGTATTTT
CDR3 protein: CASSVVAGGRDTQYF

J gene: TRBJ2-1
D gene: TRBD2
V gene: TRBV6-6
clone size: -
CDR3 DNA: TGTGCCAGTACTAGCGGGGGGTACAATGAGCAGTTCTTC
CDR3 protein: CASTSGGYNEQFF

J gene: TRBJ2-1
D gene: TRBD2
V gene: TRBV7-3
clone size: -
CDR3 DNA: TGTGCCAGCAGCTTTAGCGGGGGAAGGGATGAGCAGTTCTTC
CDR3 protein: CASSFSGGRDEQFF

J gene: TRBJ2-3
D gene: -
V gene: TRBV9
clone size: -
CDR3 DNA: TGTGCCAGCAGCGTAGGTGCGGGGAGCACAGATACGCAGTATTTT
CDR3 protein: CASSVGAGSTDTQYF

J gene: TRBJ1-6
D gene: -
V gene: TRBV9
clone size: -
CDR3 DNA: TGTGCCAGCAGCGTAGAAGGGCGAGAGAATTCACCCCTCCACTTT
CDR3 protein: CASSVEGRENSPLHF

J gene: TRBJ2-7
D gene: -
V gene: TRBV27
clone size: -
CDR3 DNA: TGTGCCAGCAGTTTAAGGGAGAGCTCCTACGAGCAGTACTTC
CDR3 protein: CASSLRESSYEQYF

J gene: TRBJ2-5
D gene: -
V gene: TRBV15
clone size: -
CDR3 DNA: TGTGCCACCAGCAGGCGGGGGCGTGAGACCCAGTACTTC
CDR3 protein: CATSRRGRETQYF

J gene: TRBJ2-3
D gene: TRBD2
V gene: TRBV27
clone size: -
CDR3 DNA: TGTGCCAGCAGTTTAGTAGCTAGCGGGAGGGGTACGCAGTATTTT
CDR3 protein: CASSLVASGRGTQYF

J gene: TRBJ2-3
D gene: TRBD2
V gene: TRBV29-1
clone size: -
CDR3 DNA: TGCAGCGTTGAAGGCGGGGAGGGCGCATTCACAGATACGCAGTATTTT
CDR3 protein: CSVEGGEGAFTDTQYF

J gene: TRBJ2-1
D gene: TRBD2
V gene: TRBV27
clone size: -
CDR3 DNA: TGTGCCAGCAGTCTCACATCGGGACTAGACAATGAGCAGTTCTTC
CDR3 protein: CASSLTSGLDNEQFF

J gene: TRBJ1-2
D gene: -
V gene: TRBV7-6
clone size: once
CDR3 DNA: TGTGCCAGCAGCCCCGGCTATGGCTACACCTTC
CDR3 protein: CASSPGYGYTF

J gene: TRBJ1-4
D gene: TRBD1
V gene: TRBV6-1
clone size: -
CDR3 DNA: TGTGCCAGCAAGTCCCCTACAGGGGGGAATGAAAAACTGTTTTTT
CDR3 protein: CASKSPTGGNEKLFF

J gene: TRBJ1-1
D gene: -
V gene: TRBV6-5
clone size: few
CDR3 DNA: TGTGCCAGCAGTTACTCGACGAACACTGAAGCTTTCTTT
CDR3 protein: CASSYSTNTEAFF

J gene: TRBJ2-3
D gene: -
V gene: TRBV9
clone size: -
CDR3 DNA: TGTGCCAGCAGCTTAGGGCTCTCAGATACGCAGTATTTT
CDR3 protein: CASSLGLSDTQYF

J gene: TRBJ2-7
D gene: -
V gene: TRBV29-1
clone size: -
CDR3 DNA: TGCAGCGTTGCGGCAGGGGTCCTCTACGAGCAGTACTTC
CDR3 protein: CSVAAGVLYEQYF

J gene: TRBJ2-3
D gene: TRBD1
V gene: TRBV7-9
clone size: -
CDR3 DNA: TGTGCCAGCAGCTTAATCGAGACAGGGGACACAGATACGCAGTATTTT
CDR3 protein: CASSLIETGDTDTQYF

J gene: TRBJ2-4
D gene: -
V gene: TRBV27
clone size: -
CDR3 DNA: TGTGCCAGCAGTTTCTTCCCCTCTCGAGGTGGGGACAAAAACATTCAGTACTTC
CDR3 protein: CASSFFPSRGGDKNIQYF

J gene: TRBJ2-7
D gene: -
V gene: TRBV10-1
clone size: -
CDR3 DNA: TGCGCCAGCAGTGTGGGGGGCTCCTACGAGCAGTACTTC
CDR3 protein: CASSVGGSYEQYF

J gene: TRBJ2-1
D gene: -
V gene: TRBV19
clone size: -
CDR3 DNA: TGTGCCAGTAGTATGGGGACCCTGGGCTATGAGCAGTTCTTC
CDR3 protein: CASSMGTLGYEQFF

J gene: TRBJ2-2
D gene: -
V gene: TRBV9
clone size: once
CDR3 DNA: TGTGCCAGCAGCGTACCCGGGGGTGCGTGGACCGGGGAGCTGTTTTTT
CDR3 protein: CASSVPGGAWTGELFF

J gene: TRBJ2-1
D gene: TRBD1
V gene: TRBV5-1
clone size: -
CDR3 DNA: TGCGCCAGCAGCGCCCCCCCGGGACAGGGTGAGAAGGAGCAGTTCTTC
CDR3 protein: CASSAPPGQGEKEQFF

J gene: TRBJ2-5
D gene: TRBD2
V gene: TRBV5-1
clone size: once
CDR3 DNA: TGCGCCAGCAGCTCTCCCGCAGCGGGGGGACCCCAAGAGACCCAGTACTTC
CDR3 protein: CASSSPAAGGPQETQYF

J gene: TRBJ1-5
D gene: -
V gene: TRBV6-1
clone size: -
CDR3 DNA: TGTGCCAGCAGTGAAAGGTGGAACGACAGGACAAATCAGCCCCAGCATTTT
CDR3 protein: CASSERWNDRTNQPQHF

J gene: TRBJ1-4
D gene: -
V gene: TRBV5-6
clone size: once
CDR3 DNA: TGTGCCAGCAGCCTACAGGGAGGGGGTGAAAAACTGTTTTTT
CDR3 protein: CASSLQGGGEKLFF

J gene: TRBJ2-5
D gene: -
V gene: TRBV7-9
clone size: -
CDR3 DNA: TGTGCCAGCAGCCGGGGACCCCACGTGGGGGAGACCCAGTACTTC
CDR3 protein: CASSRGPHVGETQYF